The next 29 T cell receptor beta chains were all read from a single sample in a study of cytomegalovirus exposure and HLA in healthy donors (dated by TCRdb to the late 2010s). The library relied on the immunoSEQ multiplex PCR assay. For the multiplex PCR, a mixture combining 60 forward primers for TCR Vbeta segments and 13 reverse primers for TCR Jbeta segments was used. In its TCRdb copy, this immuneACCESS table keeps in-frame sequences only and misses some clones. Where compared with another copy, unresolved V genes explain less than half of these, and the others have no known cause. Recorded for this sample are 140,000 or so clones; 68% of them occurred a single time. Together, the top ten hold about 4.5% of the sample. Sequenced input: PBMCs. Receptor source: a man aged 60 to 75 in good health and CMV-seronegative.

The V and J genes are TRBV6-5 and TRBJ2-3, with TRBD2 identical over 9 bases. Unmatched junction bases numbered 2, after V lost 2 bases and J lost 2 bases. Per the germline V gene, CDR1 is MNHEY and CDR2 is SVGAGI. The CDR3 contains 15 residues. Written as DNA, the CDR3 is TGTGCCAGCAGTTACGGGACTAGCTTCACAGATACGCAGTATTTT. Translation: CASSYGTSFTDTQYF.

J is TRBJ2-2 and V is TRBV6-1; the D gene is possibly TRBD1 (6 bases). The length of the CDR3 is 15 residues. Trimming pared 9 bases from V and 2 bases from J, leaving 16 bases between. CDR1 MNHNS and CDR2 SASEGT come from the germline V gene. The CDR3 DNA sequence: TGTGCCAGTCAATCCGGGACACTCAACACCGGGGAGCTGTTTTTT. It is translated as CASQSGTLNTGELFF.

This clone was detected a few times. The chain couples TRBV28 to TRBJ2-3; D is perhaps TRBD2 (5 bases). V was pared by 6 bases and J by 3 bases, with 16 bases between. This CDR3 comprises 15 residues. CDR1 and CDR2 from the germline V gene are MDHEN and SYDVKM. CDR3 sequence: CASRKGGVPTDTQYF. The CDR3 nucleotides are TGTGCCAGCAGGAAAGGAGGAGTCCCGACAGATACGCAGTATTTT. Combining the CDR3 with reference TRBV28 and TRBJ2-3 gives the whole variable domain DVKVTQSSRYLVKRTGEKVFLECVQDMDHENMFWYRQDPGLGLRLIYFSYDVKMKEKGDIPEGYSVSREKKERFSLILESASTNQTSMYLCASRKGGVPTDTQYFGPGTRLTVL.

The CDR3 sequence is CASSIATGRETQYF. As DNA, the CDR3 is TGTGCCAGCAGCATAGCTACAGGGAGAGAGACCCAGTACTTC. This sequence joins TRBV9 and TRBJ2-5, with D perhaps matching TRBD1 (6 bases). The germline V and J ends were trimmed by 4 bases and 4 bases, with 14 bases remaining between them. Germline assignment: CDR1 SGDLS and CDR2 YYNGEE. The CDR3 is 14 amino acids.

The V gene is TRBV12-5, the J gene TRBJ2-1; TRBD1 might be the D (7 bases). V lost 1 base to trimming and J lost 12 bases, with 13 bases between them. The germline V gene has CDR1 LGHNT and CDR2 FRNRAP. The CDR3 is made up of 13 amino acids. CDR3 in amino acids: CASGLGGDRTQFF. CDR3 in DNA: TGTGCTAGTGGTTTGGGGGGGGACAGAACGCAGTTCTTC.

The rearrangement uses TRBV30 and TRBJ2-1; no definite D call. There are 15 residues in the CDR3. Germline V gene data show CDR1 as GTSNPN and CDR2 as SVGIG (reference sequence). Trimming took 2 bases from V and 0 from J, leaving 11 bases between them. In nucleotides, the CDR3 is TGTGCCTGGAGTCTTGGGCTGAGCTCCTACAATGAGCAGTTCTTC. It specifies CAWSLGLSSYNEQFF.

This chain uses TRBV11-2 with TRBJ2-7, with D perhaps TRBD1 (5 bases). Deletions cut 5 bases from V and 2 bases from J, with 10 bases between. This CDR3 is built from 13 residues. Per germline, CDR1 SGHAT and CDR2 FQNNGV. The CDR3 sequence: CASSPGFTYEQYF. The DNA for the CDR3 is TGTGCCAGCAGCCCAGGGTTCACCTACGAGCAGTACTTC.

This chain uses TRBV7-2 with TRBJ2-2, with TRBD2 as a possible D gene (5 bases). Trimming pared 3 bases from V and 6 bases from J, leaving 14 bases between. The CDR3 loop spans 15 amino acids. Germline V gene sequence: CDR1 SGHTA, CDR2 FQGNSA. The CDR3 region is CASSFSGISAGELFF. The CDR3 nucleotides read TGTGCCAGCAGCTTTTCCGGGATTTCCGCCGGGGAGCTGTTTTTT.

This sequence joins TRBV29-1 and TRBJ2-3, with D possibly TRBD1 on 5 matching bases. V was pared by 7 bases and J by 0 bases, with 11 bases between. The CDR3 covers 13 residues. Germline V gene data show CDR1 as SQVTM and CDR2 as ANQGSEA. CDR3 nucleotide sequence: TGCAGCGCCCCAGGGTTGAGCACAGATACGCAGTATTTT. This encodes CSAPGLSTDTQYF.

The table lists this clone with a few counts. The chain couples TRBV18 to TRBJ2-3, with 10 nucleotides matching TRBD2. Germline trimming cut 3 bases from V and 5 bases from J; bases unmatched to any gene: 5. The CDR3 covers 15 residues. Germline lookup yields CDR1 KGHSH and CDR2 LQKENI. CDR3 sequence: CASSPLRLAGDTQYF. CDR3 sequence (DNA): TGTGCCAGCTCACCGCTGCGACTAGCGGGAGATACGCAGTATTTT.

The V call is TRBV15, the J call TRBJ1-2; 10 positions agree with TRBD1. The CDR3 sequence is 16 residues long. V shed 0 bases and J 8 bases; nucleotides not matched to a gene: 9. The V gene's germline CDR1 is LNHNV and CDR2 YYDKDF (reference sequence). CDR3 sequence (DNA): TGTGCCACCAGCAGAGACCTTCAGACAGGGGGCGAGGGCTACACCTTC. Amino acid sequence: CATSRDLQTGGEGYTF.

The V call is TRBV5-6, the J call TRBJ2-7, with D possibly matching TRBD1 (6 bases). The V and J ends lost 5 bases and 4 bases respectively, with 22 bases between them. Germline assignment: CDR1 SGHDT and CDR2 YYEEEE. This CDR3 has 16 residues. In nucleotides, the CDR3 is TGTGCCAGCAGGCACCCGTCGACAGGTTTGATGTACGAGCAGTACTTC. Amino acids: CASRHPSTGLMYEQYF.

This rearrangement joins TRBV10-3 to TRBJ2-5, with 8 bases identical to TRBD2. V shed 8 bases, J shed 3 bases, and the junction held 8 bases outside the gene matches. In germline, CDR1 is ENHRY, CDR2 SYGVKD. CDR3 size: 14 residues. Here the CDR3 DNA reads TGTGCCATCCGATCTGGAGCGGGAGAAGAGACCCAGTACTTC. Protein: CAIRSGAGEETQYF.

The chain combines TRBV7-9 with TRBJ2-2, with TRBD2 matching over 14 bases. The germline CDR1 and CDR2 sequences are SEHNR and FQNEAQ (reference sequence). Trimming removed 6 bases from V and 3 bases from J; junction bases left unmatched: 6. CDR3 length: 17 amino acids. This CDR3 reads CASRPGLAGADTGELFF. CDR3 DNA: TGTGCCAGCAGGCCGGGACTAGCGGGAGCTGACACCGGGGAGCTGTTTTTT.

The CDR3 DNA follows: TGCGCCAGCAGCCAAGGATGGGACAGGGGAGGGGAGCTGTTTTTT. Its translation is CASSQGWDRGGELFF. V is TRBV4-3 and J is TRBJ2-2, with 10 nucleotides matching TRBD1. The CDR3 sequence is 15 residues long. CDR1 and CDR2 (germline): LGHNA, YSLEER. The trim removed 1 base at V and 8 bases at J, leaving 4 bases unmatched.

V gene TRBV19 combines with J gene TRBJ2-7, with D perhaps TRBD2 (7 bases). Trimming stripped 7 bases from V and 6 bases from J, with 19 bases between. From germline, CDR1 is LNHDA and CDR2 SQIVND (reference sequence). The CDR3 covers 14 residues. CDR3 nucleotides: TGTGCCAGTAACGGGGGCGGGAGTGCGGTCGAGCAGTACTTC. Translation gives CASNGGGSAVEQYF. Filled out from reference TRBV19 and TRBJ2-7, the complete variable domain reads DGGITQSPKYLFRKEGQNVTLSCEQNLNHDAMYWYRQDPGQGLRLIYYSQIVNDFQKGDIAEGYSVSREKKESFPLTVTSAQKNPTAFYLCASNGGGSAVEQYFGPGTRLTVT.

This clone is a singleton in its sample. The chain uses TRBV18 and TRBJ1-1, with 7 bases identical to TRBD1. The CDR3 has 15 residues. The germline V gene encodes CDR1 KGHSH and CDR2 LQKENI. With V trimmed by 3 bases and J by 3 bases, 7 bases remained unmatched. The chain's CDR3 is CASSPLQGIDTEAFF. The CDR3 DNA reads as TGTGCCAGCTCACCCTTACAGGGGATCGACACTGAAGCTTTCTTT. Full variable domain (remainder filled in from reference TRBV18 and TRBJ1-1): NAGVMQNPRHLVRRRGQEARLRCSPMKGHSHVYWYRQLPEEGLKFMVYLQKENIIDESGMPKERFSAEFPKEGPSILRIQQVVRGDSAAYFCASSPLQGIDTEAFFGQGTRLTVV.

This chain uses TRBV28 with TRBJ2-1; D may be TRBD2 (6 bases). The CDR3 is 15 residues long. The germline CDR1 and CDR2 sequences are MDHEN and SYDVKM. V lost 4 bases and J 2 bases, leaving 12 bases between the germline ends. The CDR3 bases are TGTGCCAGCAGTTACAGCGGAGGGGCCTACAATGAGCAGTTCTTC. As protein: CASSYSGGAYNEQFF. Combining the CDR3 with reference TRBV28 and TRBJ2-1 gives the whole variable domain DVKVTQSSRYLVKRTGEKVFLECVQDMDHENMFWYRQDPGLGLRLIYFSYDVKMKEKGDIPEGYSVSREKKERFSLILESASTNQTSMYLCASSYSGGAYNEQFFGPGTRLTVL.

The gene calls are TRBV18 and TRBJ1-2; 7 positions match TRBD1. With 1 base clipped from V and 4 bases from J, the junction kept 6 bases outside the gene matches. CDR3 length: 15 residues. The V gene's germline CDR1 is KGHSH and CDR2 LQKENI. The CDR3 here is CASSPQPGGIYGYTF. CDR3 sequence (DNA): TGTGCCAGCTCACCACAGCCAGGGGGGATCTATGGCTACACCTTC.

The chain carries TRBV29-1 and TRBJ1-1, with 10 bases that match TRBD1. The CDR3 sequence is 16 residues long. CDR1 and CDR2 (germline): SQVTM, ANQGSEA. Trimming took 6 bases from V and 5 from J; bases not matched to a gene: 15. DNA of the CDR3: TGCAGCGTCCTTCCAAGAGGGACAGGGGATGGGACTGAAGCTTTCTTT. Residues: CSVLPRGTGDGTEAFF.

DNA of the CDR3: TGTGCCAGCAGTTTATTCGGGAATTCCTTTCCAAATCAGCCCCAGCATTTT. Translating gives CASSLFGNSFPNQPQHF. The gene calls are TRBV27 and TRBJ1-5; unclear D gene. The germline CDR1 and CDR2 sequences are MNHEY and SMNVEV (reference sequence). V was pared by 1 base and J by 4 bases, with 17 bases between. The CDR3 is made up of 17 amino acids.

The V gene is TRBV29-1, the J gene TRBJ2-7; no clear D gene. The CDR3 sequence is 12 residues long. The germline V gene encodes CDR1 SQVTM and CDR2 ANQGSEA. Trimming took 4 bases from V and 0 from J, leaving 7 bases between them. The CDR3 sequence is CSVVGTSYEQYF. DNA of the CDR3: TGCAGCGTTGTGGGCACCTCCTACGAGCAGTACTTC.

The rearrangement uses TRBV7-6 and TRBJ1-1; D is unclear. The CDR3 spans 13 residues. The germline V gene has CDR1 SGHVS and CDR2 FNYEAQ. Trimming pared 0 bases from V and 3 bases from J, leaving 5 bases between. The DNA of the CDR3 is TGTGCCAGCAGCTTAGCAACGGACACTGAAGCTTTCTTT. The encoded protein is CASSLATDTEAFF.

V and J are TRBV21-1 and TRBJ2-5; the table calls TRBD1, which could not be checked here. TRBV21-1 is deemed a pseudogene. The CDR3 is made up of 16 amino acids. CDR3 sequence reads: CASSPFRQGGMETQYF. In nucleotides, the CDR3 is TGTGCCAGCAGCCCCTTTCGACAAGGGGGTATGGAGACCCAGTACTTC.

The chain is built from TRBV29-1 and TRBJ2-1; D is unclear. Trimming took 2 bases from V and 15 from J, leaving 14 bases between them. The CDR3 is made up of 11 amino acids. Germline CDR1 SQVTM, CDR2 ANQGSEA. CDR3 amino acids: CSVELSGLGFF. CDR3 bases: TGCAGCGTTGAACTATCAGGCCTTGGGTTCTTC.

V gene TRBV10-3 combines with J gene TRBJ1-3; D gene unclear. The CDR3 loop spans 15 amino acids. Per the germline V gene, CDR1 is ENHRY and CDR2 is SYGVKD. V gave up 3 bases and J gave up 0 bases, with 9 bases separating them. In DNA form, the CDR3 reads TGTGCCATCAGTGACAGACTGAACTCTGGAAACACCATATATTTT. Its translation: CAISDRLNSGNTIYF.

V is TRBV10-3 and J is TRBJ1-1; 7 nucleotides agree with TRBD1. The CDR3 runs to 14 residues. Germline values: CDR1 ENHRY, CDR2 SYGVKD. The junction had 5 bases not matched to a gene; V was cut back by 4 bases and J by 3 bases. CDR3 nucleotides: TGTGCCATCAGTGCCCGGGACAGCGACACTGAAGCTTTCTTT. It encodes CAISARDSDTEAFF.

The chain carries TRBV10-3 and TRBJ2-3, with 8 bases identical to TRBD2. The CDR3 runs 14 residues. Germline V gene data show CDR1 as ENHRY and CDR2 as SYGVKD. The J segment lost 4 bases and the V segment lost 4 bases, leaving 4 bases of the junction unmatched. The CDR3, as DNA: TGTGCCATCAGTGTCGGACTAGCTCCAGATACGCAGTATTTT. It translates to CAISVGLAPDTQYF.

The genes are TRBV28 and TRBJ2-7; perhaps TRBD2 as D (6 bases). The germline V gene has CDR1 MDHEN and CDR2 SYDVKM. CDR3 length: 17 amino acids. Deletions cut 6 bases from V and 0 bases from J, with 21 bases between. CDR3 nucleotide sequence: TGTGCCAGCAGCCCACCACCACCGGGACTGCTCTCCTACGAGCAGTACTTC. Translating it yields CASSPPPPGLLSYEQYF.